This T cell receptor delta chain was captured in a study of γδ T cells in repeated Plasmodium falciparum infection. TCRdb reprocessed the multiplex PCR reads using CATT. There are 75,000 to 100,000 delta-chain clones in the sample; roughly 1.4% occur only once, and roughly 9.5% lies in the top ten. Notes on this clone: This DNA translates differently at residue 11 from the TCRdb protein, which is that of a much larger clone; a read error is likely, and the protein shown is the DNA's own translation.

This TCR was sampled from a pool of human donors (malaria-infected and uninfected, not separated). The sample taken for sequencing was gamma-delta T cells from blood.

CDR3 nucleotide sequence: TGTGCCTGTGACATCTGCGCACTGGGGGATAAAAAACTCATCTTT. It translates to CACDICALGDKKLIF. The rearrangement uses TRDV2 and TRDJ1; 11 nucleotides agree with TRDD3. No J gene is reported in TCRdb; it was inferred here by comparing the DNA with germline. This CDR3 region has 15 residues. Germline lookup yields CDR1 GEAIGNYY and CDR2 EKD. The V gene end was trimmed by 2 bases and the J gene end by 8 bases; junction bases not matched to a gene: 9.